Sequencing of this T cell receptor beta chain was carried out in a study of cytomegalovirus exposure and HLA in healthy donors. Study results and limitations: Some TCR beta chains (around 180 of them) were listed as cytomegalovirus-associated. It was found in a later analysis that first-cohort TCR clusters tended to co-occur in the 95 to 150 validation repertoires.

Worth noting for this clone: Antigen specificity is unknown.

This CDR3 is 15 amino acids long. The germline CDR1 and CDR2 sequences are LNHNV and YYDKDF (reference sequence). J gave up 4 bases and V 0 bases, and 5 bases lay outside the gene matches. Libraries were prepared by immunoSEQ multiplex PCR; TCRdb keeps only in-frame clonotypes and omits some of them. The data contain 150,000 to 250,000 clones, 70% to 85% of them singletons. This chain uses TRBV15 with TRBJ2-7, with 8 bases identical to TRBD2. The TCR originated in a woman under 40 in good health and CMV-seropositive. What was sequenced was PBMCs. The CDR3 sequence: CATSRDRASGYEQYF. As DNA, the CDR3 is TGTGCCACCAGCAGAGATCGCGCTAGCGGGTACGAGCAGTACTTC.